This T cell receptor beta chain was profiled in a study of identical twins. Whole-study results and caveats: While abundant cord blood beta clonotypes carried fewer insertions, memory repertoires showed no such pattern. Conclusions rested on cross-sectional statistics rather than following the same donors. Because invariant MAIT and iNKT cells could be present, zero-insertion analyses could be partly confounded.

CDR3 size: 13 residues. V was pared by 5 bases and J by 8 bases, with 15 bases between. As to this clonotype: The antigen is undetermined.

Each CDR3 protein gets one entry after TCRdb re-called the 5' RACE reads with MiXCR. The data show around 490,000 distinct CDR3 sequences, around 22% seen once. Another study also made use of these data, one on yellow fever vaccine responses in identical twins.

This receptor was taken from a woman aged 18-30 years in good health. The material sequenced was CD4+ T cells sorted from blood. The chain recombines TRBV12-3 or TRBV12-4 with TRBJ1-1; D remains ambiguous. The CDR3 DNA is TGTGCCAGCAGTACGACCCCCAGAGGAGAAGCTTTCTTT. Amino acids: CASSTTPRGEAFF.